This T cell receptor beta chain originates from a study of PD-L1 blockade in urothelial cancer (dated by TCRdb to the late 2010s). General notes on the study: All patients started therapy around 2014 and received atezolizumab 1,200 mg intravenously every 3 weeks. About 85% of the roughly 29 patients were identified as males with urothelial cancer of bladder origin, and a prior smoking history was reported by 18 of 29 patients. An ECOG performance status of 0 or 1 was recorded for the patients, and 0 to 3 prior chemotherapy regimens had been received by the patients. Blood samples were analyzed at two time points: 3 weeks after treatment start (second dose) and 6 weeks after treatment start. Blood samples gave a median of about 150,000 T cells and approximately 80,000 unique TCRs, with a median clonality of 0.080. Somatic, immune and clinical correlates of response to PD-L1 blockade with atezolizumab in urothelial cancer were the focus of an exploratory multi-omic analysis. Pretreatment tumor samples, along with matched peripheral blood serially collected before and after atezolizumab treatment, were subjected to TCR sequencing. Durable clinical benefit meant progression-free survival longer than 6 months, and TCR features were also tested against progression-free and overall survival. Whole exome sequencing and RNA sequencing of pretreatment tumors were performed alongside TCR sequencing in the same patients. Roughly 10 patients reached durable clinical benefit, while some 20 patients did not. Some 29 patients had pretreatment blood TCR-seq, some 25 had at least one posttreatment blood collection, and some 25 had tumor TCR-seq. Paper-wide results and their limitations: A pretreatment peripheral blood TCR clonality below the median was linked to improved progression-free and overall survival. Greater expansion of tumor-associated TCR clones in peripheral blood 3 weeks after the start of treatment was observed in patients with durable benefit (n of about 21, p = 0.022). Because the sample size was small (n of about 29) and many exploratory analyses were performed, the results are intended to be hypothesis-generating.

About this clone itself: The antigen it recognizes is unknown. Base qualities are missing; no much larger clone stands one base away.

A cohort of about 27 patients with locally advanced or metastatic urothelial carcinoma, treated at Memorial Sloan Kettering on a trial protocol, was included. Peripheral blood mononuclear cells were collected pretreatment and during treatment, at between 1 and 8 total time points per patient. The Qiagen DNeasy Blood extraction kit was used to purify genomic DNA from total PBMCs and from tumor samples. Collected pretreatment and during treatment, PBMCs were isolated and stored as previously described. From V the trimming removes 4 bases and from J it removes 2 bases, while the gene matches leave 8 bases of the junction unaccounted for. Including cysteine and phenylalanine, the CDR3 has 15 amino acids. Only the CDR3 portion is preserved as DNA: 45 bases, with reading frame beginning at the first base. CDR1 and CDR2, looked up from the germline V gene, are MNHNS and SASEGT. To estimate absolute template abundance from read counts, synthetic TCR analog templates were spiked into each PCR. The immunoSEQ assay was used to amplify TCRbeta CDR3 regions from genomic DNA with bias-controlled V and J gene primers. Sequencing of rearranged TCRbeta segments was done at approximately 20X coverage. Per the source publication's procedure: Sequencing errors were corrected by clustering and CDR3s were annotated against IMGT to assign V, D and J genes. Only productive TCRbeta rearrangements were used in downstream analyses, excluding out-of-frame or stop-codon sequences. To compute clonality, Shannon entropy was normalized by the log of the number of unique productive sequences and then subtracted from one. Clones differing between time points or between blood and tumor were identified by Fisher's exact test with Benjamini-Hochberg correction at adjusted p below 0.01. This immuneACCESS table, as held by TCRdb, lists in-frame sequences with V and J called but not all clones. Of the missing ones, under half trace to an unresolved V gene in checked studies; the others have no known cause. D and trimming were read from the DNA, whereas the V and J calls and clone size are those reported in that table. This sample holds about 100,000 clones; approximately 85% were observed only once. Together, the top ten hold 2% to 3% of the sample.

The source is a middle-aged man with urothelial cancer. This material consisted of PBMCs, taken around atezolizumab (anti-PD-L1) treatment. This chain is built from TRBV6-1 and TRBJ2-7, with TRBD1 identical over 7 junction bases. The CDR3 has the sequence CASSAPGTETYEQYF. The nucleotide sequence is given as TGTGCCAGCAGTGCCCCCGGGACAGAAACCTACGAGCAGTACTTC.